These 3 T cell receptor beta chains share one sample of origin, sequenced in a study of blood T cell repertoires in COVID-19. Profiled with immunoSEQ multiplex PCR; TCRdb holds only in-frame clones, not every one. The table shows fewer than 30,000 clones, with 70% to 90% occurring only once. The specimen was peripheral blood. All receptors derive from a woman aged 80 or older with COVID-19, enrolled during active disease.

The chain employs TRBV25-1 and TRBJ2-3; TRBD2 is a possible D gene (6 bases). Trimming cost V 5 bases and J 4 bases, with 10 bases left between them. In germline, CDR1 is MGHDK, CDR2 SYGVNS. This CDR3 has 13 amino acids. The CDR3 bases are TGTGCCAGCAGTATGTGGGGGGCAGATACGCAGTATTTT. As protein: CASSMWGADTQYF.

The chain couples TRBV4-1 to TRBJ2-2, with D unclear. Germline CDR1 and CDR2: MGHRA and YSYEKL. The V gene lost 1 base and the J gene lost 6 bases, with 12 bases spanning the gap. There are 15 residues in the CDR3. The CDR3 loop is CASSQARDIPGELFF. The DNA for the CDR3 is TGCGCCAGCAGCCAAGCCCGAGACATCCCCGGGGAGCTGTTTTTT.

This chain joins TRBV6-5 and TRBJ2-2, with D maybe TRBD1 (5 bases). Germline V gene data show CDR1 as MNHEY and CDR2 as SVGAGI. CDR3 size: 16 residues. V was trimmed by 0 bases and J by 4 bases, leaving 12 bases between them. The CDR3 DNA is TGTGCCAGCAGTTACTCGCGGTTAAGGGGCACCGGGGAGCTGTTTTTT. Its protein is CASSYSRLRGTGELFF.